This T cell receptor (beta chain) was sequenced for a study of cytomegalovirus exposure and HLA in healthy donors. PCR primers comprised 60 Vbeta and 13 Jbeta primers. Data came from immunoSEQ multiplex PCR; TCRdb stores just in-frame clones and leaves some out. Counted here are about 160,000 clones, under 80% occurring once; the ten biggest clones make up approximately 2%. The study, taken as a whole, reports: The investigators catalogued 150 to 200 TCR beta chains as cytomegalovirus-associated. Researchers reported from a later analysis that most CMV-associated TCR beta chains appeared HLA-restricted. There were reportedly fewer N-insertions in an Asian-associated ancestry cluster than the roughly 670-donor mean, in a later analysis.

Regarding this clone: Its antigen is unknown.

The CDR3 loop spans 15 amino acids. V was pared by 1 base and J by 5 bases, with 10 bases of the junction left unmatched. Germline values: CDR1 GTSNPN, CDR2 SVGIG (reference sequence). The sample was PBMCs. V gene TRBV30 combines with J gene TRBJ1-1; the match to TRBD1 covers 7 bases. This clonotype originated in a female donor in good health and CMV-seronegative. CDR3 nucleotide sequence: TGTGCCTGGAGTGCGACTCTGGGACAGAAGACTGAAGCTTTCTTT. Translated: CAWSATLGQKTEAFF.